These 10 T cell receptor beta chains were all obtained from the same sample, sequenced in a study of cytomegalovirus exposure and HLA in healthy donors (TCRdb year 2017). Libraries came from the immunoSEQ multiplex PCR assay. For the multiplex PCR, a mixture combining 60 forward primers for TCR Vbeta segments and 13 reverse primers for TCR Jbeta segments was used. This immuneACCESS table, as held by TCRdb, lists in-frame sequences with V and J called but not all clones. Of the missing ones, under half trace to an unresolved V gene in checked studies; the others have no known cause. The sample table records roughly 99,000 clones; roughly three quarters of these occur just once. The ten largest make up 3.5% to 4% of the sample. The source material was PBMCs. Receptor source: a woman aged 40 to 49 in good health and CMV-seronegative.

This clone was detected only a few times. This sequence joins TRBV5-4 and TRBJ1-1, with TRBD1 matching 9 bases. V lost 7 bases and J lost 5; bases outside the gene matches: 6. The CDR3 sequence is 13 residues long. Germline V gives CDR1 SGHNT, CDR2 YYREEE (reference sequence). DNA of the CDR3: TGTGCCAGCGGGGACAGGGTTGGAACTGAAGCTTTCTTT. Translated: CASGDRVGTEAFF.

The chain carries TRBV5-8 and TRBJ2-2; 7 nucleotides align to TRBD2. CDR3 length: 13 residues. With 4 bases clipped from V and 7 bases from J, the junction kept 4 bases outside the gene matches. Germline V gene lookup returns CDR1 SGHTS and CDR2 YDEGEE. The CDR3 DNA follows: TGTGCCAGCAGCCCCGAGCGGGGCGGGGAGCTGTTTTTT. Its protein product is CASSPERGGELFF.

The chain employs TRBV18 and TRBJ1-1, with TRBD1 as a possible D gene (5 bases). V was shortened by 0 bases and J by 2 bases, with 16 bases between the two germline ends. The CDR3 covers 17 residues. Germline loops: CDR1 KGHSH, CDR2 LQKENI. Here the CDR3 DNA reads TGTGCCAGCTCACCACCATCGACCCAGGGAAGAAACACTGAAGCTTTCTTT. Its protein is CASSPPSTQGRNTEAFF.

This clone was recorded only once. The genes are TRBV6-5 and TRBJ2-7, with 10 bases fitting TRBD1. Trimming at V came to 10 bases and at J to 3 bases, leaving 9 bases not matched to a gene. CDR3 length: 14 amino acids. CDR1 is MNHEY, CDR2 SVGAGI, per germline. The CDR3 sequence is CATRAWTGGYEQYF. The CDR3 DNA follows: TGTGCCACCCGCGCCTGGACAGGGGGCTACGAGCAGTACTTC.

This clone was counted between two and nine times. This CDR3 is CASSLDRVHTF. The CDR3 region has the DNA TGTGCCAGCAGCTTAGACAGGGTCCACACCTTC. The V call is TRBV7-9, the J call TRBJ1-2, with D perhaps matching TRBD1 (6 bases). Between the trimmed V and J ends, which lost 1 base and 12 bases, there was a span of 9 bases. From germline, CDR1 is SEHNR and CDR2 FQNEAQ (reference sequence). CDR3 length: 11 amino acids.

The chain links TRBV7-2 to TRBJ2-1; TRBD2 matches at 10 bases. Germline V gene sequence: CDR1 SGHTA, CDR2 FQGNSA. V lost 5 bases to trimming and J lost 4 bases; unmatched junction nucleotides: 5. The CDR3 contains 15 residues. CDR3 loop: CASSKLAGPYNEQFF. CDR3 DNA sequence: TGTGCCAGCAGCAAACTAGCGGGGCCATACAATGAGCAGTTCTTC.

There are a few counts of this clone. The chain has TRBV6-6 and TRBJ2-1, with D possibly being TRBD2 (6 bases). V shed 0 bases and J shed 4 bases, with 7 bases lying between them. The CDR3 loop spans 14 amino acids. Germline lookup yields CDR1 MNHNY and CDR2 SVGAGI (reference sequence). CDR3 sequence: CASSYSAGYNEQFF. CDR3 DNA: TGTGCCAGCAGTTACTCGGCGGGGTACAATGAGCAGTTCTTC.

This clone was observed at least ten times. The chain couples TRBV7-6 to TRBJ1-1; 11 positions agree with TRBD1. This CDR3 has 17 amino acids. V trimming: 4 bases; J trimming: 3 bases; junction bases outside the gene matches: 10. Germline V gives CDR1 SGHVS, CDR2 FNYEAQ. CDR3 protein: CASSSTGQGAMDTEAFF. The CDR3 DNA sequence: TGTGCCAGCAGCTCAACCGGACAGGGGGCGATGGACACTGAAGCTTTCTTT.

The chain recombines TRBV9 with TRBJ1-3; D unclear. The CDR3 length is 16 residues. The V end was cut by 0 bases, the J end by 0 bases, with 10 bases between. Germline assignment: CDR1 SGDLS and CDR2 YYNGEE. CDR3 nucleotide sequence: TGTGCCAGCAGCGTAGCTCCTGCGGACTCTGGAAACACCATATATTTT. This codes for CASSVAPADSGNTIYF.

The V gene is TRBV10-3, the J gene TRBJ1-1; possibly TRBD1 for D (5 bases). CDR3 length: 12 residues. V was cut by 9 bases and J by 6 bases, with 14 bases left in between. Germline V gene lookup returns CDR1 ENHRY and CDR2 SYGVKD. This chain's CDR3 is CAIGEGLSEAFF. The CDR3 DNA follows: TGTGCCATAGGGGAGGGGCTCTCTGAAGCTTTCTTT.